This T cell receptor beta chain was identified in a study of blood T cell repertoires in COVID-19 (dated by TCRdb to the early 2020s). Looking at the study overall: Samples covering the acute and convalescent phases of COVID-19 were provided by collaborators in the United States, Italy and Spain. The prospective study material was composed of cDNA or gDNA derived from T cells, B-cell-depleted T cells, or PBMCs. The dataset comprised deeply sampled blood TCRbeta repertoires from subjects exposed to, actively infected with, or recovered from COVID-19. The repertoires were released in a freely available public database intended as a resource for research on the immune response to SARS-CoV-2. The samples were drawn from the first 160 participants of the ongoing ImmuneRACE study and from 950 to 1,500 subjects provided by 6 global collaborators. A de-identified subject ID, COVID-19 status, age in years and sex were almost always included in the sample metadata. Where available, HLA class I and class II types were obtained from metadata supplied by the sample provider rather than from assay-based typing. Overall study results and their limits: Clinical and demographic metadata were provided uncurated, with the amount varying by source and participant.

CDR1 and CDR2 are drawn from the germline V gene: KGHSH, LQKENI. V is trimmed back by 5 bases and J by 2 bases, and the junction contains 3 bases that no gene match accounts for. The CDR3 spans 14 residues, from the cysteine through the phenylalanine. Of the read, only the CDR3 DNA is kept; its 42 bases are in frame from base 1. Enrolling through a virtual design, the prospective study's participants ranged in age from roughly 18 to 89 years and lived across 24 United States geographic areas. To assign participants to cohorts, the prospective study relied on clinical history that participants themselves reported in a screening survey and a study questionnaire. For ImmuneRACE Cohort 3, a participant was defined as recovered based on two consecutive negative NP/OP PCR tests, clearance by a healthcare professional, or resolution of symptoms. Mobile phlebotomists in the prospective study collected whole blood, serum and a nasopharyngeal or oropharyngeal swab from every participant. Over a roughly 2-month period, participants in the prospective study had the option of providing additional blood draws and questionnaires. Before DNA extraction, blood samples from the prospective study were shipped at room temperature or frozen.

This clone has only a few counts. It has no known antigen specificity. Base-call qualities are not available, and no considerably larger clone is one nucleotide away. TCRbeta CDR3 regions were amplified from genomic DNA using the immunoSEQ Assay, a bias-controlled multiplex PCR. On the authors' methods: The number of nucleated cells in each sample was estimated from the amplification of reference gene primers within the assay. To quantify the absolute abundance of each unique TCRbeta CDR3 rearrangement, sequence reads were collapsed and filtered. Productive Simpson clonality was computed per sample as the square root of Simpson's diversity index over productive rearrangements. TCRdb limited this immuneACCESS table to in-frame rearrangements with V and J called. A share of clones is missing; checked studies link under half to unresolved V genes, and the rest is unexplained. For V, J and clone size, that table is used; D and trimming come from the DNA. The sample table holds 250,000 to 350,000 clones, of which over 75% were seen once. The ten largest clones capture around 4.5% of the sample.

The chain couples TRBV18 to TRBJ1-1; 9 bases in between match TRBD1. The sample taken for sequencing was PBMCs or T cells enriched from blood (not recorded which). The clonotype comes from a woman under 40 who had recovered from COVID-19. The DNA reads TGTGCCAGCTCAAGGACAGGGGAAAACACTGAAGCTTTCTTT. The encoded protein is CASSRTGENTEAFF.